The clone carrying this T cell receptor beta chain has a single count. Its target is unknown. The germline V and J ends were trimmed by 2 bases and 7 bases, with 15 bases remaining between them. The CDR3 length is 14 residues. Germline assignment: CDR1 SGHRS and CDR2 YFSETQ. Primers for the PCR totalled 60 Vbeta and 13 Jbeta. Profiling relied on immunoSEQ multiplex PCR, and the TCRdb table lists in-frame clones only, not all of them. The sample yields 84,000 or so clones, approximately 79% seen once. The sample originates from a study of cytomegalovirus exposure and HLA in healthy donors. The overall study: A prior study identified just under 120 million unique TCR beta sequences from some 200 million T cells.

Whole-study results and caveats: 16,951 TCR beta sequences were associated with HLA alleles at 0.05 false discovery rate in a later analysis. Presence/absence analyses took donor sequencing depth as roughly uniform.

The TCR sequence derives from a man aged 25 to 40 in good health and CMV-seronegative. What was sequenced was PBMCs. The rearrangement links TRBV5-1 to TRBJ1-1; D may be TRBD1 (5 bases). The CDR3 sequence is CASSLGLGGVEAFF. The CDR3 nucleotides are TGCGCCAGCAGCTTAGGGCTGGGGGGGGTTGAAGCTTTCTTT.